This record concerns one TCR beta chain sequence. This sample was taken from a study of blood T cell repertoires in COVID-19. The germline V gene encodes CDR1 SGHTA and CDR2 FQGNSA. Trimming took 4 bases from V and 5 from J, leaving 11 bases between them. The CDR3 loop spans 14 amino acids. The protocol was immunoSEQ multiplex PCR, while the TCRdb copy is restricted to in-frame clones and leaves out a portion. The sample lists more than 95,000 clones, approximately 80% occurring once. The specimen sequenced was peripheral blood. The rearrangement links TRBV7-2 to TRBJ1-4; possible D gene TRBD1, 6 bases. The origin of this receptor is a man in his sixties or seventies with active or convalescent COVID-19. The CDR3 here is CASSYGGLNEKLFF. CDR3 coding DNA: TGTGCCAGCAGCTATGGGGGCCTGAATGAAAAACTGTTTTTT.